One and the same sample provided the 14 T cell receptor beta chains below, sequenced in a study of T cell repertoires in cytomegalovirus infection (dated by TCRdb to between 2017 and 2020). TCRdb shows the sequencer as Illumina HiSeq 1500. TCRdb passed the public sequencing reads through fastp at Q25 and MiXCR, retaining productive beta sequences. Rows are unified per CDR3 protein, each entry keeping the most common DNA and genes. Counted in this sample were about 400,000 distinct CDR3 sequences; roughly 18% of them appeared once. The ten top clones hold around 8.6% of the sample. Sequenced: PBMCs. These receptors all stem from a human donor in good health (CMV status not recorded). Some clones in this sample may be carry-over from other donors' samples.

The gene calls are TRBV12-5 and TRBJ2-1, with 12 bases that match TRBD2. V was pared by 3 bases and J by 10 bases, with 7 bases of the junction left unmatched. The CDR3 covers 15 residues. Germline-derived CDR1 and CDR2 are LGHNT and FRNRAP. The CDR3 here is CASGLGLAGGGEQFF. CDR3 DNA: TGTGCTAGTGGTTTAGGGCTAGCGGGAGGGGGAGAGCAGTTCTTC.

The genes are TRBV11-2 and TRBJ1-2; D perhaps matches TRBD1 (6 bases). V was cut by 2 bases and J by 3 bases, with 10 bases left in between. Germline V CDR1 and CDR2: SGHAT, FQNNGV. The length of the CDR3 is 14 residues. For the CDR3, the DNA is TGTGCCAGCAGCTTAAACCACAGGGACTATGGCTACACCTTC. Translated, it gives CASSLNHRDYGYTF.

The sample holds a few counts of this clonotype. The V call is TRBV6-5, the J call TRBJ2-1; D gene unclear. Germline V CDR1 and CDR2: MNHEY, SVGAGI. Trimming took off 2 bases at V and 6 bases at J, with 8 bases between the two ends. The CDR3 has 13 residues. Here the CDR3 DNA reads TGTGCCAGCAGTTACGGTTCGCTCAATGAGCAGTTCTTC. The encoded protein is CASSYGSLNEQFF.

This clonotype was seen a handful of times. V gene TRBV6-1 combines with J gene TRBJ2-5, with 8 nucleotides matching TRBD1. The trim removed 4 bases at V and 2 bases at J, leaving 3 bases unmatched. The CDR3 sequence is 14 residues long. CDR1 and CDR2 (germline): MNHNS, SASEGT. The CDR3 coding sequence is TGTGCCAGCAGTGTACAGGGGGGACAAGAGACCCAGTACTTC. Its protein is CASSVQGGQETQYF.

The chain employs TRBV5-4 and TRBJ2-1; D gene unclear. Trimming left V 5 bases short and J 10 bases short, with 16 bases between. The length of the CDR3 is 13 residues. Germline loops: CDR1 SGHNT, CDR2 YYREEE (reference sequence). CDR3 DNA sequence: TGTGCCAGCAGTTCGCCGGGCGTGGGGGAGCAGTTCTTC. This gives the protein CASSSPGVGEQFF.

This clonotype was picked up a small number of times. The chain couples TRBV12-3 or TRBV12-4 to TRBJ1-2; perhaps TRBD1 as D (5 bases). V dropped 10 bases and J dropped 0 bases, with 12 bases sitting between them. This CDR3 has 13 residues. This CDR3 is CAIQGPTNYGYTF. The CDR3 DNA is TGTGCCATCCAGGGTCCAACTAACTATGGCTACACCTTC.

This clonotype was detected a few times. J is TRBJ2-1 and V is TRBV2; 9 bases line up with TRBD2. The V gene's germline CDR1 is SNHLY and CDR2 FYNNEI. This CDR3 contains 17 residues. V lost 10 bases to trimming and J lost 4 bases; unmatched junction nucleotides: 17. CDR3 sequence reads: CATPAPLTSGNYNEQFF. The CDR3 DNA reads as TGTGCCACCCCAGCTCCCTTGACTAGCGGTAATTACAATGAGCAGTTCTTC.

This clonotype was recorded at least ten times. This sequence joins TRBV7-9 and TRBJ2-4, with 7 bases that match TRBD1. V lost 2 bases, J lost 6 bases, and 10 bases stayed unmatched. CDR1 and CDR2 from the germline V gene are SEHNR and FQNEAQ (reference sequence). CDR3 length: 16 residues. CDR3 protein: CASSLTRGTAANIQYF. Written as DNA, the CDR3 is TGTGCCAGCAGCTTAACGAGGGGGACAGCCGCAAACATTCAGTACTTC.

This clonotype was seen ten or more times. The chain carries TRBV12-3 or TRBV12-4 and TRBJ1-1; 7 bases are a match to TRBD1. The CDR3 sequence is 16 residues long. Trimming took 5 bases from V and 1 from J; bases not matched to a gene: 10. The CDR3 spells CASSPGQLIQNTEAFF. The CDR3 nucleotides are TGTGCCAGCAGTCCGGGACAGCTGATACAGAACACTGAAGCTTTCTTT.

This clonotype was detected many times. The chain links TRBV12-3 or TRBV12-4 to TRBJ1-1, with D maybe TRBD1 (5 bases). This CDR3 contains 14 residues. V lost 6 bases and J 7 bases, leaving 18 bases between the germline ends. The CDR3 DNA follows: TGTGCCAGCAGAGCCCTTCAGGGATTAGGTGAAGCTTTCTTT. It codes for CASRALQGLGEAFF.

This clonotype was seen repeatedly, ten times or more. The CDR3 region is CASSFGQTKDRDRAILHF. CDR3 nucleotide sequence: TGTGCCAGCAGCTTCGGACAGACCAAAGACAGGGACAGGGCAATCCTCCACTTT. The chain has TRBV7-2 and TRBJ1-6, with TRBD1 matching 9 bases. The ends lost 3 bases at V and 15 bases at J; junction bases unmatched: 21. There are 18 residues in the CDR3. Germline-derived CDR1 and CDR2 are SGHTA and FQGNSA. Full variable domain (outside the CDR3, taken from reference TRBV7-2 and TRBJ1-6): GAGVSQSPSNKVTEKGKDVELRCDPISGHTALYWYRQSLGQGLEFLIYFQGNSAPDKSGLPSDRFSAERTGGSVSTLTIQRTQQEDSAVYLCASSFGQTKDRDRAILHFGNGTRLTVT.

This clonotype came up a few times. The chain links TRBV6-2 or TRBV6-3 to TRBJ1-1, with a possible D match to TRBD1 (6 bases). Trimming cost V 6 bases and J 5 bases, with 22 bases left between them. The CDR3 runs 16 residues. Germline V gene data show CDR1 as MNHEY and CDR2 as SVGEGT. The CDR3 DNA reads TGTGCCAGCAGCCCCCATCGAAGGACAGAGTCGACTGAAGCTTTCTTT. Translated, it gives CASSPHRRTESTEAFF.

The chain couples TRBV6-6 to TRBJ2-1, with 7 bases lining up with TRBD1. The CDR3 is made up of 13 amino acids. CDR1 and CDR2 from the germline V gene are MNHNY and SVGAGI (reference sequence). Trimming cost V 6 bases and J 5 bases; bases outside gene matches: 4. The CDR3 DNA sequence: TGTGCCAGCAGCGGACAGGCCGACAATGAGCAGTTCTTC. As protein: CASSGQADNEQFF.

The J gene is TRBJ2-1, the V gene TRBV5-1; TRBD2 might be the D (6 bases). V was trimmed by 5 bases and J by 7 bases, leaving 16 bases between them. The CDR3 has 14 amino acids. Germline CDR1 SGHRS, CDR2 YFSETQ. Here the CDR3 reads CASSEGGMLNEQFF. DNA of the CDR3: TGCGCCAGCAGTGAAGGCGGGATGCTAAATGAGCAGTTCTTC.